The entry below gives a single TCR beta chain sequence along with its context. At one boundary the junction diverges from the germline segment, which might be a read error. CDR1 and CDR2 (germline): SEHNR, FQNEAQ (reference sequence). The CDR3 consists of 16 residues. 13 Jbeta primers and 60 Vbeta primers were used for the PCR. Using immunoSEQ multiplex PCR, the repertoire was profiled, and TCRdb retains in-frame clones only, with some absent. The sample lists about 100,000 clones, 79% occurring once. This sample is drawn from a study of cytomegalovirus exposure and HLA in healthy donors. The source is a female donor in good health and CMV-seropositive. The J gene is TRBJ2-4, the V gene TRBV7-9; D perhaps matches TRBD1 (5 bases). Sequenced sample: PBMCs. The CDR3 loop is CSSSLLGQGAKNIQYF. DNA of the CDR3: TGTTCCAGCAGCTTATTGGGCCAGGGAGCCAAAAACATTCAGTACTTC.